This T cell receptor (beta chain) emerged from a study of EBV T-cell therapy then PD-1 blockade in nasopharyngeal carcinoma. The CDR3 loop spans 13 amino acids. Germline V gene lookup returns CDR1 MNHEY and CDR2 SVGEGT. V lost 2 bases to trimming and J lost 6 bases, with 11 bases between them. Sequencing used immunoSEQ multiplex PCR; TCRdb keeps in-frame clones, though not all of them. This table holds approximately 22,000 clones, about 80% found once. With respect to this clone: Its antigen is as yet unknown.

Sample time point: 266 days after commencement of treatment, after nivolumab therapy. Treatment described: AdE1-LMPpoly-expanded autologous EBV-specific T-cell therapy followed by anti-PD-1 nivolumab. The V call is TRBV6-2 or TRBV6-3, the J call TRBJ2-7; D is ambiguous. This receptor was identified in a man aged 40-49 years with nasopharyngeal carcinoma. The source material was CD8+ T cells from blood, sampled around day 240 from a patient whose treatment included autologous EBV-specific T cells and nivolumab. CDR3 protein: CASSYGEPGEQYF. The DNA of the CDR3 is TGTGCCAGCAGTTACGGAGAGCCGGGCGAGCAGTACTTC.